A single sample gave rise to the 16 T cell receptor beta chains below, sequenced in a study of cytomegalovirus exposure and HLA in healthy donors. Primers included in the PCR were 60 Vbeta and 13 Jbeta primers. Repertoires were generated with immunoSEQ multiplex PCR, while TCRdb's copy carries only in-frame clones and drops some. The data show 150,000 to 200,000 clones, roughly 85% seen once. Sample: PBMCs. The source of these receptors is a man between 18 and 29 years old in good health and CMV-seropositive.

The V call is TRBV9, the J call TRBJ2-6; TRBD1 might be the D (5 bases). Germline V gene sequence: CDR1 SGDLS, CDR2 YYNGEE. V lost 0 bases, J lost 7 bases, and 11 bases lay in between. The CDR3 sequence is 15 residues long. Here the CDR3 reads CASSVGQLKANVLTF. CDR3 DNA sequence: TGTGCCAGCAGCGTAGGACAGCTGAAAGCCAACGTCCTGACTTTC.

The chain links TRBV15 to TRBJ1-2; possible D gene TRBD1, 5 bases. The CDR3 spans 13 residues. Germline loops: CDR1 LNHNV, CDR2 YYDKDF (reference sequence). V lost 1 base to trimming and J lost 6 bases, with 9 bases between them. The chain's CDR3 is CATSRVGVDGYTF. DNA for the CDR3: TGTGCCACCAGCAGAGTAGGGGTGGATGGCTACACCTTC.

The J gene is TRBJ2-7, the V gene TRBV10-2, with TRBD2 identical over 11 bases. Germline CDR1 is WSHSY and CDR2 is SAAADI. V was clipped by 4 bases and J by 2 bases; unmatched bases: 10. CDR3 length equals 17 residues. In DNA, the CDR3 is TGCGCCAGCAGTGCGACTAGCGGGGACTTATCAACCTACGAGCAGTACTTC. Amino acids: CASSATSGDLSTYEQYF.

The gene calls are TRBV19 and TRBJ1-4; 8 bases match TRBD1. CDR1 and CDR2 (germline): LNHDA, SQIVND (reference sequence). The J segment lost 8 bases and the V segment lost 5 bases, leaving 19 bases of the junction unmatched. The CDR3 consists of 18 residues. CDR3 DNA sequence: TGTGCCAGTAGTTCAAACAGAGGGCGCGCGACAGGGGTCGAAAAACTGTTTTTT. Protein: CASSSNRGRATGVEKLFF.

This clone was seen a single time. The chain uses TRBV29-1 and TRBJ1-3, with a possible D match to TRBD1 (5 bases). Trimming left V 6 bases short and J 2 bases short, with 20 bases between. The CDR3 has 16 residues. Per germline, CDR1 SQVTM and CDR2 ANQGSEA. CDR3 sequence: CSVVGIAGSTGNTIYF. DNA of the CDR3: TGCAGCGTGGTAGGGATAGCAGGGTCTACTGGAAACACCATATATTTT.

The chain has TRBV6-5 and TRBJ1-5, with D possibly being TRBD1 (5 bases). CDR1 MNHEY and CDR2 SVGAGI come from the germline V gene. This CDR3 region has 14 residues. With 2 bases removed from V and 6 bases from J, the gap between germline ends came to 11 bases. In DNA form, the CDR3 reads TGTGCCAGCAGTTACCTGGGGGAGGCTCAGCCCCAGCATTTT. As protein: CASSYLGEAQPQHF.

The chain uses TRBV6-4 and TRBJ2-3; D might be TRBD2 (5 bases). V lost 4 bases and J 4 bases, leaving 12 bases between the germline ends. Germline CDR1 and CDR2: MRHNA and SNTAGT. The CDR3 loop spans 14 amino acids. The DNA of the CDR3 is TGTGCCAGCAGTGGAACTAGTGGTCCAGATACGCAGTATTTT. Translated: CASSGTSGPDTQYF.

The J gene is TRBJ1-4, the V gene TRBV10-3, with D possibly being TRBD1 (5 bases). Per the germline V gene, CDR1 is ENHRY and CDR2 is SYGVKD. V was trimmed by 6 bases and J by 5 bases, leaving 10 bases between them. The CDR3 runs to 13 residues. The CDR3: CAISGGVNEKLFF. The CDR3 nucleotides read TGTGCCATCAGCGGGGGAGTCAATGAAAAACTGTTTTTT.

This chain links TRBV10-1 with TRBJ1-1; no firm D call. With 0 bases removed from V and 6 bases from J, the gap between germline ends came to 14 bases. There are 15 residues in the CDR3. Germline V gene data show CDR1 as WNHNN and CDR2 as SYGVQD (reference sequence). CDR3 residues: CASSESKAGIAEAFF. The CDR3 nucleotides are TGCGCCAGCAGTGAGTCGAAAGCCGGTATCGCTGAAGCTTTCTTT.

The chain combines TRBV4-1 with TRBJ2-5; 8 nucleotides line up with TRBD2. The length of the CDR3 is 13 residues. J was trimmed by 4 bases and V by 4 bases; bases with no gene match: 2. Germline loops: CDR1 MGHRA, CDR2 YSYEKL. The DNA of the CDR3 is TGCGCCAGCAGCCTAGCGGGGCCAGAGACCCAGTACTTC. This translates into CASSLAGPETQYF.

In DNA form, the CDR3 reads TGCGCCAGCAGCACCGTCCCGGGACTAGCGGGGGGCCCCGATACGCAGTATTTT. The encoded protein is CASSTVPGLAGGPDTQYF. This rearrangement joins TRBV5-1 to TRBJ2-3; 15 bases agree with TRBD2. The CDR3 length is 18 residues. Unmatched junction bases numbered 12, after V lost 4 bases and J lost 6 bases. Germline lookup yields CDR1 SGHRS and CDR2 YFSETQ.

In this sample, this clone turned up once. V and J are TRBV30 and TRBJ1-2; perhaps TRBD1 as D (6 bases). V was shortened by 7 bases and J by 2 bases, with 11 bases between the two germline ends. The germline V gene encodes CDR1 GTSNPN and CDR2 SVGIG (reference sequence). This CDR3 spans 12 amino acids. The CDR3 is CALQGGNYGYTF. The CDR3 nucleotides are TGTGCCTTACAGGGTGGAAACTATGGCTACACCTTC.

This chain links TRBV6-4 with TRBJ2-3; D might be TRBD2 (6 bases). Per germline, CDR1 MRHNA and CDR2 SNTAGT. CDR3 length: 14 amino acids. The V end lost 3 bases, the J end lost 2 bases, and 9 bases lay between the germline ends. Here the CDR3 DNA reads TGTGCCAGCAGTGAAGGCGGGGCCACAGATACGCAGTATTTT. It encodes CASSEGGATDTQYF.

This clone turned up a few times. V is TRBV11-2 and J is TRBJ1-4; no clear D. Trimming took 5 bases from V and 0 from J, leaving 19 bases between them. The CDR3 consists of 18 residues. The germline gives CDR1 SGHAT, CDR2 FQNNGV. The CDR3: CASSIEAGRFATNEKLFF. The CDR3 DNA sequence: TGTGCCAGCAGCATCGAGGCGGGTCGCTTTGCAACTAATGAAAAACTGTTTTTT.

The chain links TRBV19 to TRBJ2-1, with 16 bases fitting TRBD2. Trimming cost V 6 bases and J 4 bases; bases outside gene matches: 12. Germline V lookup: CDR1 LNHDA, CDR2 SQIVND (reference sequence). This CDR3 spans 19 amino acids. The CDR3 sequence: CASSYSSGTSGGAYNEQFF. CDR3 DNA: TGTGCCAGTAGCTACTCATCCGGGACTAGCGGGGGGGCGTACAATGAGCAGTTCTTC.

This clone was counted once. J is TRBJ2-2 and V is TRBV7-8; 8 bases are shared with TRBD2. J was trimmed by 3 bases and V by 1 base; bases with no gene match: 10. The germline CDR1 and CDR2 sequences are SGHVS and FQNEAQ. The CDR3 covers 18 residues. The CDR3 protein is CASSLDFSGGSYTGELFF. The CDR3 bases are TGTGCCAGCAGCTTAGATTTTTCGGGGGGGAGTTACACCGGGGAGCTGTTTTTT.